The 8 T cell receptor beta chains presented below share a single source sample, sequenced in a study of CD4 T cells in relation to SARS-CoV-2 and coronaviruses. Method: immunoSEQ multiplex PCR; TCRdb's copy keeps in-frame clones and lacks some. The data hold around 15,000 clones, with 60% to 80% observed a single time. Unexposed donor CD4+ T cells date from about 2011-2019, before the COVID-19 pandemic. After more than eight days of culture, CD4+ T cells were isolated. Their target antigens are unknown. Sequencing input: CD4+ T cells from PBMCs, cultured in vitro. These receptors were obtained from a human donor in good health.

The rearrangement links TRBV6-1 to TRBJ1-2, with 7 bases matching TRBD1. Per germline, CDR1 MNHNS and CDR2 SASEGT. This CDR3 is built from 14 residues. Trimming took 1 base from V and 5 from J; bases not matched to a gene: 4. The CDR3 sequence: CASSEVPTGYGYTF. CDR3 sequence (DNA): TGTGCCAGCAGTGAAGTACCGACAGGGTATGGCTACACCTTC.

The rearrangement uses TRBV11-2 and TRBJ2-7, with 12 bases matching TRBD2. The CDR3 is 19 amino acids. CDR1 and CDR2 from the germline V gene are SGHAT and FQNNGV. The J segment lost 4 bases and the V segment lost 1 base, leaving 14 bases of the junction unmatched. CDR3 sequence: CASSLVLPLAGGPAYEQYF. CDR3 in DNA: TGTGCCAGCAGCTTAGTTCTACCTCTAGCGGGAGGGCCGGCGTACGAGCAGTACTTC. The full variable domain, completed using reference TRBV11-2 and TRBJ2-7, is EAGVAQSPRYKIIEKRQSVAFWCNPISGHATLYWYQQILGQGPKLLIQFQNNGVVDDSQLPKDRFSAERLKGVDSTLKIQPAKLEDSAVYLCASSLVLPLAGGPAYEQYFGPGTRLTVT.

The chain is built from TRBV6-5 and TRBJ2-5; 8 positions agree with TRBD1. The CDR3 spans 15 residues. The germline CDR1 and CDR2 sequences are MNHEY and SVGAGI. Trimming cost V 6 bases and J 0 bases; bases outside gene matches: 6. CDR3: CASSSDRAHQETQYF. The CDR3 DNA follows: TGTGCCAGCAGCTCGGACAGGGCCCACCAAGAGACCCAGTACTTC.

The chain links TRBV7-2 to TRBJ1-5; 9 bases are shared with TRBD1. The CDR3 length is 15 residues. From germline, CDR1 is SGHTA and CDR2 FQGNSA. V lost 7 bases and J lost 0; bases outside the gene matches: 4. CDR3 in amino acids: CASNTGGHSNQPQHF. The CDR3 nucleotides read TGTGCCAGCAATACAGGGGGCCATAGCAATCAGCCCCAGCATTTT. Looking up the rest from reference TRBV7-2 and TRBJ1-5 gives the full variable domain: GAGVSQSPSNKVTEKGKDVELRCDPISGHTALYWYRQSLGQGLEFLIYFQGNSAPDKSGLPSDRFSAERTGGSVSTLTIQRTQQEDSAVYLCASNTGGHSNQPQHFGDGTRLSIL.

The chain joins TRBV5-1 to TRBJ2-3; D possibly corresponds to TRBD2 (5 bases). V lost 3 bases to trimming and J lost 2 bases, with 13 bases between them. Germline V CDR1 and CDR2: SGHRS, YFSETQ. The CDR3 totals 15 residues. In DNA, the CDR3 is TGCGCCAGCAGCTCCCAGCGGACCAACACAGATACGCAGTATTTT. As protein: CASSSQRTNTDTQYF.

The chain links TRBV7-8 to TRBJ1-6; maybe TRBD1 (5 bases). The CDR3 consists of 13 residues. Trimming removed 3 bases from V and 13 bases from J, with 13 bases in between. Germline V lookup: CDR1 SGHVS, CDR2 FQNEAQ. Here the CDR3 reads CASSFPGIAPLHF. In nucleotides, the CDR3 is TGTGCCAGCAGCTTCCCAGGGATAGCGCCCCTCCACTTT.

This chain links TRBV7-3 with TRBJ1-1, with 11 bases aligning to TRBD1. The length of the CDR3 is 15 residues. Unmatched junction bases numbered 2, after V lost 2 bases and J lost 3 bases. Looked up from germline, CDR1 is SGHTA and CDR2 is FQGTGA. CDR3 in DNA: TGTGCCAGCAGCTTACTGGGACAGGGGGACACTGAAGCTTTCTTT. Amino acid sequence: CASSLLGQGDTEAFF.

Only a few counts were recorded for this clone. The rearrangement uses TRBV27 and TRBJ1-1; perhaps TRBD1 as D (6 bases). The length of the CDR3 is 18 residues. V was cut by 2 bases and J by 1 base, with 20 bases left in between. Germline assignment: CDR1 MNHEY and CDR2 SMNVEV (reference sequence). This CDR3 is CASSLGGTNTVKNTEAFF. CDR3 bases: TGTGCCAGCAGTTTAGGTGGGACAAATACAGTGAAGAACACTGAAGCTTTCTTT.